Many counts were recorded for the clone carrying this TCR beta chain. TCRdb fed the RT-PCR reads into MiXCR, producing one record per CDR3 protein. The sample shows more than 600,000 distinct CDR3 sequences, approximately 15% of them seen only once. Germline V gene data show CDR1 as DFQATT and CDR2 as SNEGSKA (reference sequence). Between the trimmed V and J ends, which lost 3 bases and 0 bases, there was a span of 12 bases. The CDR3 has 15 residues. The specimen was memory CD4+ T cells from blood. The chain employs TRBV20-1 and TRBJ2-1; D is undetermined. The sequence came from a female donor in good health, serving as a healthy control. The CDR3 protein is CSASSSQLSYNEQFF. CDR3 in DNA: TGCAGTGCTAGTTCTTCGCAACTCTCCTACAATGAGCAGTTCTTC.